This passage covers 10 T cell receptor beta chains from one sample sequenced in a study of a mutant IDH1 vaccine in newly diagnosed glioma. Assay: immunoSEQ multiplex PCR; the TCRdb copy retains only in-frame clones and omits some. This table has more than 55,000 clones, around 80% appearing once. Time point specified: week 11, during vaccination. Alongside topical imiquimod, each dose of vaccine comprised 300 ug of mutant IDH1 20-mer peptide. Their specific antigens are unknown. The specimen comprised PBMCs, sampled from a glioma patient whose treatment included an IDH1 peptide vaccine. These TCRs come from a young man with glioma.

This chain links TRBV19 with TRBJ2-1, with D unresolved. Per germline, CDR1 LNHDA and CDR2 SQIVND (reference sequence). The CDR3 runs to 14 residues. Trimming removed 3 bases from V and 0 bases from J, with 6 bases in between. The CDR3 here is CASSIMSSYNEQFF. The CDR3 DNA sequence: TGTGCCAGTAGTATCATGAGCTCCTACAATGAGCAGTTCTTC. The full variable domain, its missing parts supplied by reference TRBV19 and TRBJ2-1, is DGGITQSPKYLFRKEGQNVTLSCEQNLNHDAMYWYRQDPGQGLRLIYYSQIVNDFQKGDIAEGYSVSREKKESFPLTVTSAQKNPTAFYLCASSIMSSYNEQFFGPGTRLTVL.

In DNA form, the CDR3 reads TGTGCCAGCAGCTTGGGGAGGGGGAACACCATATATTTT. Protein product: CASSLGRGNTIYF. V usage is TRBV7-2 and J usage is TRBJ1-3; D is perhaps TRBD1 (6 bases). The CDR3 runs 13 residues. Germline V gene data show CDR1 as SGHTA and CDR2 as FQGNSA. V was trimmed by 3 bases and J by 7 bases, leaving 10 bases between them.

This clone was seen once. The rearrangement joins TRBV6-5 to TRBJ1-5, with TRBD1 matching 9 bases. The CDR3 contains 13 residues. Looked up from germline, CDR1 is MNHEY and CDR2 is SVGAGI. The V segment lost 5 bases and the J segment 8 bases; nucleotides outside the gene matches: 4. This CDR3 reads CASSGQGKEPQHF. The CDR3 coding sequence is TGTGCCAGCAGTGGACAGGGGAAGGAGCCCCAGCATTTT.

The chain combines TRBV12-2 with TRBJ1-2; no check of the table's D call, TRBD1, against the DNA was made. TRBV12-2 counts as a pseudogene. This CDR3 is built from 16 residues. CDR3: CASRLAGPTRNYGYTF. CDR3 nucleotides: TGTGCAAGTCGCTTGGCAGGGCCCACTCGGAACTATGGCTACACCTTC.

J is TRBJ2-7 and V is TRBV2; 10 nucleotides align to TRBD1. With V trimmed by 6 bases and J by 7 bases, 12 bases remained unmatched. The CDR3 is made up of 15 amino acids. Germline assignment: CDR1 SNHLY and CDR2 FYNNEI. This CDR3 reads CASRGTGAARGEQYF. As DNA, the CDR3 is TGTGCCAGCAGGGGGACAGGGGCGGCCCGGGGGGAGCAGTACTTC.

The V call is TRBV19, the J call TRBJ1-2, with TRBD1 as a possible D gene (5 bases). Trimming shortened V by 3 bases and J by 1 base, and 9 bases separated the two germline ends. The CDR3 runs 14 residues. Germline V gene data show CDR1 as LNHDA and CDR2 as SQIVND (reference sequence). The chain's CDR3 is CASSIRDGNYGYTF. CDR3 coding DNA: TGTGCCAGTAGTATCCGGGACGGTAACTATGGCTACACCTTC.

This chain links TRBV19 with TRBJ1-5; weak D call: TRBD1 (5 bases). The CDR3 is made up of 17 amino acids. Germline V gene sequence: CDR1 LNHDA, CDR2 SQIVND (reference sequence). The ends were cut back, 1 base at V and 6 bases at J, with 19 bases in the middle. The CDR3 DNA is TGTGCCAGTAGTATAGGAGGCCTCCGGCTGAGGGGTCAGCCCCAGCATTTT. Translated: CASSIGGLRLRGQPQHF.

This clone was observed once. This chain uses TRBV2 with TRBJ2-7; maybe TRBD2 (5 bases). V was cut by 3 bases and J by 0 bases, with 15 bases left in between. The CDR3 is 16 residues long. CDR1 and CDR2 (germline): SNHLY, FYNNEI. This CDR3 is CASSEEEAAGSYEQYF. The CDR3 coding sequence is TGTGCCAGCAGTGAGGAGGAGGCGGCCGGCTCCTACGAGCAGTACTTC.

This clone was seen a single time. The CDR3 region is CASSLIGSAGSEQYF. Written as DNA, the CDR3 is TGTGCCAGCAGCTTAATAGGCTCAGCGGGTAGCGAGCAGTACTTC. The V gene is TRBV5-5, the J gene TRBJ2-7, with D possibly TRBD2 on 6 matching bases. Germline CDR1 and CDR2: SGHKS and YYEKEE (reference sequence). This CDR3 region has 15 residues. V lost 2 bases to trimming and J lost 6 bases, with 18 bases between them.

This chain joins TRBV11-2 and TRBJ1-6; possible D gene TRBD1, 5 bases. This CDR3 has 17 residues. Germline loops: CDR1 SGHAT, CDR2 FQNNGV. Deletions cut 3 bases from V and 7 bases from J, with 19 bases between. The CDR3 region has the DNA TGTGCCAGCAGCTTCTCTGGGGGTCAGGGATGGAATTCACCCCTCCACTTT. This translates into CASSFSGGQGWNSPLHF.